These T cell receptor beta chains were read from a single sample in a study of cytomegalovirus exposure and HLA in healthy donors. Libraries were prepared by immunoSEQ multiplex PCR; TCRdb keeps only in-frame clonotypes and omits some of them. Of about 270,000 clones in the sample, approximately 86% were seen once. What was sequenced was PBMCs. These TCRs come from a woman aged 18-29 years in good health and CMV-seronegative. The CDR3 runs from the conserved cysteine through the conserved F or W. D genes are given only for firm matches. Clone size is shown for a subset of rows, as once, few, many or a class of expanded clone.

len | d_gene | j_gene | abundance | v_gene | CDR3nt | CDR3aa
17 | TRBD1 | TRBJ2-7 | . | TRBV4-3 | TGCGCCAGCAGCCAAGATTTAGACGGGACAGGGGGCTACGAGCAGTACTTC | CASSQDLDGTGGYEQYF
13 | TRBD2 | TRBJ2-7 | once | TRBV7-9 | TGTGCCAGCCGGGGCGGGAGCTCCTACGAGCAGTACTTC | CASRGGSSYEQYF
14 | . | TRBJ1-6 | few | TRBV27 | TGTGCCAGCAGTACGAACAGGGTGTGGTCACCCCTCCACTTT | CASSTNRVWSPLHF
15 | TRBD1 | TRBJ2-7 | . | TRBV6-5 | TGTGCCAGCAGCCGGGACAGCCCGACCCTCTACGAGCAGTACTTC | CASSRDSPTLYEQYF
13 | . | TRBJ2-3 | . | TRBV27 | TGTGCCAGCAGTTTTATGACGGGAAATACGCAGTATTTT | CASSFMTGNTQYF
11 | . | TRBJ2-7 | . | TRBV5-1 | TGCGCCAGCAGCGCGGACAGCGAGCAGTACTTC | CASSADSEQYF
14 | TRBD1 | TRBJ2-4 | . | TRBV6-5 | TGTGCCAGCAGTTCAGACAGGGGGAGGAACATTCAGTACTTC | CASSSDRGRNIQYF
14 | . | TRBJ2-5 | . | TRBV27 | TGTGCCAGCAGTTTAGCGGGCTCGCAAGAGACCCAGTACTTC | CASSLAGSQETQYF
12 | . | TRBJ1-5 | . | TRBV7-9 | TGTGCCAGCACCGAGGTAGAGGGGCCCCAGCATTTT | CASTEVEGPQHF
14 | . | TRBJ2-6 | . | TRBV27 | TGTGCCAGTTCTGACTACTCTGGGGCCAACGTCCTGACTTTC | CASSDYSGANVLTF
17 | . | TRBJ1-2 | . | TRBV4-1 | TGCGCCAGCAGCCAATTTCCCCGGGACTCCACATCATATGGCTACACCTTC | CASSQFPRDSTSYGYTF
14 | . | TRBJ1-5 | . | TRBV5-1 | TGCGCCAGCAGCTTGGGTGACAAAGGGGTGCCCCAGCATTTT | CASSLGDKGVPQHF
13 | . | TRBJ1-5 | few | TRBV19 | TGTGCCACCCACGGGATTAGCAATCAGCCCCAGCATTTT | CATHGISNQPQHF
14 | TRBD1 | TRBJ1-2 | . | TRBV9 | TGTGCCAGCAGCGCCGGGACAGGGTACTATGGCTACACCTTC | CASSAGTGYYGYTF
12 | TRBD2 | TRBJ2-1 | . | TRBV28 | TGTGCCAGCGCGGACCCGGGGGGGGAGCAGTTCTTC | CASADPGGEQFF
14 | . | TRBJ1-1 | . | TRBV6-5 | TGTGCCAGCAGTTACTGGAGGGGGAACACTGAAGCTTTCTTT | CASSYWRGNTEAFF
13 | TRBD1 | TRBJ2-5 | . | TRBV5-4 | TGTGCCAGCAGCTTCAGGGGGCAAGAGACCCAGTACTTC | CASSFRGQETQYF
14 | TRBD1 | TRBJ2-7 | . | TRBV9 | TGTGCCAGCAGCCGGACAGGTGGGAATTACGAGCAGTACTTC | CASSRTGGNYEQYF
14 | . | TRBJ2-7 | . | TRBV10-1 | TGCGCCAGCAGTGAGGTGGGCTTCGAAGAGGAGCAGTACTTC | CASSEVGFEEEQYF
18 | TRBD1 | TRBJ1-6 | . | TRBV5-1 | TGCGCCAGCAGCTGGGTCGACAGGGCTAGCTCCTATAATTCACCCCTCCACTTT | CASSWVDRASSYNSPLHF
16 | . | TRBJ1-3 | . | TRBV29-1 | TGCAGCGCTCATCCGACAGGCGACTACTCTGGAAACACCATATATTTT | CSAHPTGDYSGNTIYF
15 | . | TRBJ2-1 | . | TRBV7-6 | TGTGCCAGCAGTTTCACCCCGGACACCTACAATGAGCAGTTCTTC | CASSFTPDTYNEQFF
14 | . | TRBJ2-7 | . | TRBV11-3 | TGTGCCAGCAGCCAGGCCAGTCGGTCCTACGAGCAGTACTTC | CASSQASRSYEQYF
14 | . | TRBJ1-1 | . | TRBV18 | TGTGCCAGCTCATTACAGGATCGGAGCACTGAAGCTTTCTTT | CASSLQDRSTEAFF
13 | . | TRBJ1-2 | . | TRBV6-5 | TGTGCCAGCAGTGTTTCGACAGGCCGTGGCTACACCTTC | CASSVSTGRGYTF
13 | . | TRBJ2-7 | once | TRBV7-9 | TGTGCCAGCAGCTCGGGACTCCTGATCGAGCAGTACTTC | CASSSGLLIEQYF
16 | TRBD1 | TRBJ2-2 | once | TRBV4-3 | TGCGCCAGCAGCTCAGAGGGGGCTGCGAACACCGGGGAGCTGTTTTTT | CASSSEGAANTGELFF
14 | TRBD2 | TRBJ2-7 | . | TRBV6-1 | TGTGCCAGCAGAATAAGCGGGGGCCAACGGGAGCAGTACTTC | CASRISGGQREQYF
18 | TRBD2 | TRBJ2-1 | . | TRBV5-1 | TGCGCCAGCAGCTCTGCTGCCGGGTTGCTAGCGGAAAACAATGAGCAGTTCTTC | CASSSAAGLLAENNEQFF
18 | TRBD2 | TRBJ2-1 | . | TRBV4-1 | TGCGCCAGCAGCCAAGAGTCCCGGACTAGCGGCTCCTACAATGAGCAGTTCTTC | CASSQESRTSGSYNEQFF
12 | . | TRBJ1-2 | . | TRBV7-6 | TGTGCCAGCAGGGATTCAGGGTATGGCTACACCTTC | CASRDSGYGYTF
16 | TRBD2 | TRBJ2-1 | . | TRBV27 | TGTGCCAGCAGTTCAGGGACTAGCGGGAGGGCGGATGAGCAGTTCTTC | CASSSGTSGRADEQFF
14 | . | TRBJ2-3 | . | TRBV18 | TGTGCCAGCTCACCACTGACTTCTCCTCATACGCAGTATTTT | CASSPLTSPHTQYF
14 | TRBD1 | TRBJ1-2 | . | TRBV30 | TGTGCCTGGAGTGGGACAGGAAGACCCTATGGCTACACCTTC | CAWSGTGRPYGYTF
16 | . | TRBJ1-6 | few | TRBV2 | TGTGCCAGCTCCAAGGGAGGGTCTAGGGATAATTCACCCCTCCACTTT | CASSKGGSRDNSPLHF
15 | TRBD1 | TRBJ1-1 | . | TRBV6-5 | TGTGCCAGCACCGATTGGGCACAGGGGCGGACTGAAGCTTTCTTT | CASTDWAQGRTEAFF
16 | TRBD2 | TRBJ2-7 | . | TRBV27 | TGTGCCAGCAGTTTGCGGAGCGGGAGACACTCCTACGAGCAGTACTTC | CASSLRSGRHSYEQYF
14 | TRBD1 | TRBJ2-5 | . | TRBV10-3 | TGTGCCATCAGCTCGGGACAGGGGAAGGAGACCCAGTACTTC | CAISSGQGKETQYF
11 | . | TRBJ1-2 | . | TRBV29-1 | TGCAGCGTCTCCGGCAGGGTTGGCTACACCTTC | CSVSGRVGYTF
13 | TRBD2 | TRBJ2-2 | . | TRBV7-2 | TGTGCTTCCAGGGACTACATCACCCGGGAGCTGTTTTTT | CASRDYITRELFF
13 | . | TRBJ1-1 | . | TRBV19 | TGTGCCAGTAGTGGTGGGCAGAACACTGAAGCTTTCTTT | CASSGGQNTEAFF
16 | . | TRBJ1-3 | . | TRBV9 | TGTGCCAGCAGTCCAACCAAGACAGACTCTGGAAACACCATATATTTT | CASSPTKTDSGNTIYF
15 | TRBD2 | TRBJ2-7 | . | TRBV15 | TGTGCCACCAGCAGTGGAGAGCGGGGACCCTACGAGCAGTACTTC | CATSSGERGPYEQYF
16 | . | TRBJ1-4 | . | TRBV9 | TGTGCCAGCAGCGTAGGGGCTTCGGGGATATGGGAAAAACTGTTTTTT | CASSVGASGIWEKLFF
15 | TRBD2 | TRBJ2-2 | . | TRBV6-5 | TGTGCCAGCAGATGGGGGAGGGAAAGCACCGGGGAGCTGTTTTTT | CASRWGRESTGELFF
16 | TRBD1 | TRBJ1-2 | once | TRBV5-6 | TGTGCCAGCAGCCTAAGGACAGGGAGGAGTAACTATGGCTACACCTTC | CASSLRTGRSNYGYTF
13 | . | TRBJ1-2 | . | TRBV6-5 | TGTGCCAGCTTCCAGGGCGCTAGGGATGGCTACACCTTC | CASFQGARDGYTF
13 | . | TRBJ2-7 | . | TRBV11-3 | TGTGCCAGCAGCTTAGGAGGAGGGGACGAGCAGTACTTC | CASSLGGGDEQYF
13 | . | TRBJ1-2 | . | TRBV6-5 | TGTGCCAGCAGTTACTCGCGGGGCTATGGCTACACCTTC | CASSYSRGYGYTF
14 | . | TRBJ1-5 | . | TRBV5-6 | TGTGCCAGCAGCTTGGGCAGGTTGACTCAGCCCCAGCATTTT | CASSLGRLTQPQHF
16 | TRBD1 | TRBJ1-1 | . | TRBV10-3 | TGTGCCATCAGTGAGTCATCCAAGGGGGCAAGCGCTGAAGCTTTCTTT | CAISESSKGASAEAFF
12 | . | TRBJ2-7 | . | TRBV28 | TGTGCCAGTACAGCTGTTTCCTACGAGCAGTACTTC | CASTAVSYEQYF
14 | . | TRBJ2-7 | once | TRBV6-5 | TGTGCCAGCAGTACGCCGGCAGGAACCTACGAGCAGTACTTC | CASSTPAGTYEQYF
13 | . | TRBJ1-5 | . | TRBV11-2 | TGTGCCAGCAGTAGGGCAGGGGATCAGCCCCAGCATTTT | CASSRAGDQPQHF
21 | . | TRBJ2-1 | . | TRBV4-3 | TGCGCCAGCAGCCAAGAGCTTATCGAATCGGGGGGCCTGAGCTCCTACAATGAGCAGTTCTTC | CASSQELIESGGLSSYNEQFF